This TCR beta chain was sequenced for a study of cytomegalovirus exposure and HLA in healthy donors. Primers included in the PCR were 60 Vbeta and 13 Jbeta primers. The data were produced by immunoSEQ multiplex PCR, yet TCRdb's version contains in-frame clones alone and is incomplete. The repertoire holds 98,000 or so clones, roughly four fifths seen once, with approximately 7.7% in the top ten. Only a few counts were recorded for this clone. The antigen remains unidentified. Per germline, CDR1 MNHEY and CDR2 SVGAGI. V was cut by 6 bases and J by 1 base, with 9 bases left in between. This CDR3 spans 13 amino acids. General study points: In vitro assays verified that a few CMV-associated chains recognized CMV antigens specifically.

Among the donors, all were healthy bone marrow donors. The genes are TRBV6-5 and TRBJ2-5; tentatively, D is TRBD1 (5 bases). The TCR comes from a female donor in good health and CMV-seronegative. The sample consisted of PBMCs. CDR3 DNA: TGTGCCAGCAGAAGACAGATCCAAGAGACCCAGTACTTC. Protein product: CASRRQIQETQYF.